This T cell receptor beta chain appears in the sequencing data of a study of T-cell memory formation after mild COVID-19. Overall study: Largely, the TCR clusters proved donor specific. Notes on the study in general: Contracting CD4+ clones were located mainly in CM and EM, and CD8+ clones in EMRA.

This clonotype was found a few times. What it binds is unknown. The V end was cut by 1 base, the J end by 14 bases, with 12 bases between. The CDR3 is 13 residues long. Germline V gene data show CDR1 as SEHNR and CDR2 as FQNEAQ (reference sequence). MiXCR, run by TCRdb on the 5' RACE reads, gives a single entry per CDR3 protein. Of 270,000 or so distinct CDR3 sequences in the sample, over 15% were seen once. The TCR was taken from a young man who had mild COVID-19 (a few samples of this study predate the infection). Cell type and time point are not known. The chain combines TRBV7-9 with TRBJ1-6; D not resolved. Sequencing was done on a sample of PBMCs or a T cell subset sorted from them (not recorded which). CDR3 region: CASSLDLVGTLHF. The CDR3 coding sequence is TGTGCCAGCAGCTTAGATCTCGTCGGGACCCTCCACTTT.